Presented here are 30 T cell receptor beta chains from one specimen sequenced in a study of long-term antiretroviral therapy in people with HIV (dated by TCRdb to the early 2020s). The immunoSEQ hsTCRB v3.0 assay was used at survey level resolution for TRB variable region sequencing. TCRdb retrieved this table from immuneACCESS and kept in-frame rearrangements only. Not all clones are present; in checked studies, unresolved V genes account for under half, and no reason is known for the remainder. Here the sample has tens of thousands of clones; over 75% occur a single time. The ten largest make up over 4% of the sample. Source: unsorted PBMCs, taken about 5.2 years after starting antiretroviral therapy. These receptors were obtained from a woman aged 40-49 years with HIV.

DNA for the CDR3: TGCGCCAGCAGCCAAGATGGGCCCAGGGGCCAGCCCCAGCATTTT. It encodes CASSQDGPRGQPQHF. The J gene is TRBJ1-5, the V gene TRBV4-1, with TRBD1 as a possible D gene (6 bases). Germline V gives CDR1 MGHRA, CDR2 YSYEKL. V was trimmed by 0 bases and J by 7 bases, leaving 13 bases between them. The CDR3 runs 15 residues.

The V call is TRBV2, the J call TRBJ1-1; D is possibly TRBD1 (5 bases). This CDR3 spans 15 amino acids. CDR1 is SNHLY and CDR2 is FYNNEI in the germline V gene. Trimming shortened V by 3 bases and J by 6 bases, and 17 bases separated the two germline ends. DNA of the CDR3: TGTGCCAGCAGTGAGGGGTGGGCAGGGATCGCTGAAGCTTTCTTT. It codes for CASSEGWAGIAEAFF.

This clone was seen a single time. The CDR3 DNA reads as TGTGCCAGCAGCCTGGGACCTACCGGGGAGCTGTTTTTT. It codes for CASSLGPTGELFF. This chain links TRBV11-2 with TRBJ2-2; possibly TRBD1 or TRBD2 for D (5 bases each). This CDR3 is built from 13 residues. Germline values: CDR1 SGHAT, CDR2 FQNNGV. With 5 bases removed from V and 5 bases from J, the gap between germline ends came to 9 bases.

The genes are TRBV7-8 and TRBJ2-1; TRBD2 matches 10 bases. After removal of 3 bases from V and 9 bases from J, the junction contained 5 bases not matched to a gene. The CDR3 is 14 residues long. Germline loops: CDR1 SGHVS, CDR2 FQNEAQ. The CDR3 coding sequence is TGTGCCAGCAGCTTTAGCGGGGGGCCGGGTGAGCAGTTCTTC. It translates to CASSFSGGPGEQFF.

The chain's CDR3 is CASGRGTGYTF. In nucleotides, the CDR3 is TGTGCCAGCGGGCGAGGGACTGGCTACACCTTC. The genes are TRBV6-1 and TRBJ1-2; perhaps TRBD1 as D (5 bases). The CDR3 is made up of 11 amino acids. The V end lost 8 bases, the J end lost 7 bases, and 11 bases lay between the germline ends. Germline assignment: CDR1 MNHNS and CDR2 SASEGT.

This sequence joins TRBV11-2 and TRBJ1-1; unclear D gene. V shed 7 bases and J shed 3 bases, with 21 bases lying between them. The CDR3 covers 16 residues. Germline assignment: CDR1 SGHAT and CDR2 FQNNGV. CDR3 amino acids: CASTPGRTWADTEAFF. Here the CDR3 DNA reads TGTGCCAGCACCCCGGGAAGGACTTGGGCGGACACTGAAGCTTTCTTT.

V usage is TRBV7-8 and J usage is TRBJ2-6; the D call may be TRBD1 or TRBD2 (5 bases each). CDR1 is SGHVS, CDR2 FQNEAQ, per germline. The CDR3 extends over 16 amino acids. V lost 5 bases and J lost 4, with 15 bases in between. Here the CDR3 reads CASSPRGWDGANVLTF. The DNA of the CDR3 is TGTGCCAGCAGCCCGAGGGGTTGGGACGGGGCCAACGTCCTGACTTTC.

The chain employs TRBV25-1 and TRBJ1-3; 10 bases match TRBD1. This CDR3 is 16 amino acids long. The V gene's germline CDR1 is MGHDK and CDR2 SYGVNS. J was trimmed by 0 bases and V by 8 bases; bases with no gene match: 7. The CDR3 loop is CASGQGQGSSGNTIYF. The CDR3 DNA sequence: TGTGCCAGCGGACAGGGACAGGGGAGCTCTGGAAACACCATATATTTT.

The CDR3: CASSPTGSDSFATNEKLFF. The CDR3 DNA reads as TGTGCCAGCAGCCCGACCGGCAGTGACTCTTTTGCAACTAATGAAAAACTGTTTTTT. The V and J genes are TRBV7-9 and TRBJ1-4; D is unresolved. This CDR3 spans 19 amino acids. Per the germline V gene, CDR1 is SEHNR and CDR2 is FQNEAQ (reference sequence). V was trimmed by 5 bases and J by 0 bases, leaving 22 bases between them. The full variable domain, rest sourced from reference TRBV7-9 and TRBJ1-4, is DTGVSQNPRHKITKRGQNVTFRCDPISEHNRLYWYRQTLGQGPEFLTYFQNEAQLEKSRLLSDRFSAERPKGSFSTLEIQRTEQGDSAMYLCASSPTGSDSFATNEKLFFGSGTQLSVL.

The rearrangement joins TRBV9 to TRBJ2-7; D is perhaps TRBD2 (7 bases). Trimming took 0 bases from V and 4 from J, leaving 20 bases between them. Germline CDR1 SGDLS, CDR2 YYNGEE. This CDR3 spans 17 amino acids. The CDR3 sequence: CASSVEGGTRGIYEQYF. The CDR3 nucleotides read TGTGCCAGCAGCGTAGAGGGGGGGACCAGGGGAATTTACGAGCAGTACTTC.

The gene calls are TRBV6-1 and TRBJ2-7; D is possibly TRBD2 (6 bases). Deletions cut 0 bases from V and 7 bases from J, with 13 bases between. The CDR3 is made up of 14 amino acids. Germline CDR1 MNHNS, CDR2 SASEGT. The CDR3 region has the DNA TGTGCCAGCAGTGAAGCGAAGCGGGCGGGAGAGCAGTACTTC. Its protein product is CASSEAKRAGEQYF.

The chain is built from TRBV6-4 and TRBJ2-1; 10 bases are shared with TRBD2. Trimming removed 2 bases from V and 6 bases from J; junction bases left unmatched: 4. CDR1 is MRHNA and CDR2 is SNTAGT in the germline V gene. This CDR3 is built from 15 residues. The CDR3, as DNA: TGTGCCAGCAGTGACACAGCGGGGGGGCCCAATGAGCAGTTCTTC. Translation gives CASSDTAGGPNEQFF.

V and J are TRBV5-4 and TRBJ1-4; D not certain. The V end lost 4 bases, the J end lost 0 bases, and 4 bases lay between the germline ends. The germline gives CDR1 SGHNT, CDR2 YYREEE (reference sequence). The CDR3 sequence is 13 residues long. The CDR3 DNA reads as TGTGCCAGCAGCGCTGCAACTAATGAAAAACTGTTTTTT. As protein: CASSAATNEKLFF.

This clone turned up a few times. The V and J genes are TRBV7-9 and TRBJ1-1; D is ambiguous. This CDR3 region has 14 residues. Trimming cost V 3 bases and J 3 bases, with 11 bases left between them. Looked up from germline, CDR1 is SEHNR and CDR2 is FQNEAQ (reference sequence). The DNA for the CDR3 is TGTGCCAGCAGCTTCCTCCCTAGCGACACTGAAGCTTTCTTT. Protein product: CASSFLPSDTEAFF.

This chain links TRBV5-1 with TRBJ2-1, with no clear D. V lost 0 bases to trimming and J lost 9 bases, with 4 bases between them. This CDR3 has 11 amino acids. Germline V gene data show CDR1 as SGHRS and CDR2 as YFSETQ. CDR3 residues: CASSLGGEQFF. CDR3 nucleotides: TGCGCCAGCAGCTTGGGCGGTGAGCAGTTCTTC. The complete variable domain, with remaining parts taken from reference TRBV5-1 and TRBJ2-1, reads KAGVTQTPRYLIKTRGQQVTLSCSPISGHRSVSWYQQTPGQGLQFLFEYFSETQRNKGNFPGRFSGRQFSNSRSEMNVSTLELGDSALYLCASSLGGEQFFGPGTRLTVL.

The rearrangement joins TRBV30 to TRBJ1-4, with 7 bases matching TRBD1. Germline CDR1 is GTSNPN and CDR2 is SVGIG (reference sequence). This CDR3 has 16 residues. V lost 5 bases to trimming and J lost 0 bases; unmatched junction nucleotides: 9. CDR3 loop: CAWGRGRTTTNEKLFF. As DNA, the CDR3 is TGTGCCTGGGGGAGGGGGCGAACCACAACTAATGAAAAACTGTTTTTT.

The CDR3 reads CASGFSDEVGLFF. DNA for the CDR3: TGTGCTAGTGGTTTCTCCGATGAAGTTGGACTGTTTTTT. The chain combines TRBV12-5 with TRBJ1-4; D call uncertain. CDR3 size: 13 residues. In germline, CDR1 is LGHNT, CDR2 FRNRAP. The germline V and J ends were trimmed by 3 bases and 13 bases, with 15 bases remaining between them.

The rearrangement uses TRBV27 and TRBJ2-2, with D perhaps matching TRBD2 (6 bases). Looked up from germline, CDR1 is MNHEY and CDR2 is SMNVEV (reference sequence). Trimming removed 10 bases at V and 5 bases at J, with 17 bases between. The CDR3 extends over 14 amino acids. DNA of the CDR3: TGTGCCACTTCGACTAGTGGGAGGACCGGGGAGCTGTTTTTT. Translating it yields CATSTSGRTGELFF.

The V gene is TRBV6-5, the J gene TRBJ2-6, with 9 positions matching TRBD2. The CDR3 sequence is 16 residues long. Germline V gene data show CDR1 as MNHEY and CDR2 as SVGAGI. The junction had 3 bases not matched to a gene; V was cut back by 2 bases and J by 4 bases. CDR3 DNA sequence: TGTGCCAGCAGTTACGCGGGGGGGTACGGGGCCAACGTCCTGACTTTC. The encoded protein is CASSYAGGYGANVLTF.

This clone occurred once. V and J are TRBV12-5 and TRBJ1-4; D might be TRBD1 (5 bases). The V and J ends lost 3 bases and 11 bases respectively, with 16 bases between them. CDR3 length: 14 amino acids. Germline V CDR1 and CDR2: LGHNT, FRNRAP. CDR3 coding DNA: TGTGCTAGTGGTTTTTGGCAGGGCGCGGGTAAACTGTTTTTT. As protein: CASGFWQGAGKLFF.

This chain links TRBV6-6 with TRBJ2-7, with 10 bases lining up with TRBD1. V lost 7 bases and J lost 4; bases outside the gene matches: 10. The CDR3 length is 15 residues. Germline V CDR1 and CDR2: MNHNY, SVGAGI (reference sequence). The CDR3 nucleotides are TGTGCCAGCACCGACCGTGGGACAGGGGTATACGAGCAGTACTTC. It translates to CASTDRGTGVYEQYF.

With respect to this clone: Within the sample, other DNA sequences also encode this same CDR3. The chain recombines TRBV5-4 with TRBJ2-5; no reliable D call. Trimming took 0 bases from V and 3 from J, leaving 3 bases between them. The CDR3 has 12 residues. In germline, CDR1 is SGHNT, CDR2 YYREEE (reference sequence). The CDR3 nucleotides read TGTGCCAGCAGCTTGGTAGAAGAGACCCAGTACTTC. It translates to CASSLVEETQYF.

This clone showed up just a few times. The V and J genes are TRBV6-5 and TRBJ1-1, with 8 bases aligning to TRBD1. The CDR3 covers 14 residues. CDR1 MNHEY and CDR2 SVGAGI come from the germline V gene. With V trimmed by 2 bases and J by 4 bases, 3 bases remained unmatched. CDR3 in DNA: TGTGCCAGCAGTTACCAGGGGGCTGTCACTGAAGCTTTCTTT. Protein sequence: CASSYQGAVTEAFF.

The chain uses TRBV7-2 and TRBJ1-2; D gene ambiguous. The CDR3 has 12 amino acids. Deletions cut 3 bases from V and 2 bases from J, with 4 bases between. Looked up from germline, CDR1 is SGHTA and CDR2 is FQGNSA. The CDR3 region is CASSFRNYGYTF. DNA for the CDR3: TGTGCCAGCAGCTTCCGAAACTATGGCTACACCTTC.

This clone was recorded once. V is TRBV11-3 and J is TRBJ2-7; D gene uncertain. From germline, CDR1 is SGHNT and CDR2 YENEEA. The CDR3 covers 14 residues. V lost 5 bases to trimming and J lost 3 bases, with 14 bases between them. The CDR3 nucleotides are TGTGCCAGCAGCCCACTCGCGACGGTCTACGAGCAGTACTTC. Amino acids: CASSPLATVYEQYF.

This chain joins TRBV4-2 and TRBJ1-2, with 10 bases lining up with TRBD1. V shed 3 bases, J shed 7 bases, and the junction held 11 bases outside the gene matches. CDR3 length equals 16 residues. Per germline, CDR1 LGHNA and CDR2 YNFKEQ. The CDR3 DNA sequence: TGTGCCAGCAGCCACAACATTTGGACAGGGGGATCTGGCTACACCTTC. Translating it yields CASSHNIWTGGSGYTF.

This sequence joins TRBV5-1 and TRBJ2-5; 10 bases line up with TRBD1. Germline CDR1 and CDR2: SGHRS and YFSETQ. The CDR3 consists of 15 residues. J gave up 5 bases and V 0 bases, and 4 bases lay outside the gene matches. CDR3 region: CASSLGQGALETQYF. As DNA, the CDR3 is TGCGCCAGCAGCTTGGGACAGGGGGCGTTGGAGACCCAGTACTTC.

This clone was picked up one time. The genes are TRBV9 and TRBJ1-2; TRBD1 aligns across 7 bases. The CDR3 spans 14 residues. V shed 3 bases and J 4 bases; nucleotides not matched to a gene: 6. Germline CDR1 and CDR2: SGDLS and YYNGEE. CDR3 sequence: CASSGGDSLYGYTF. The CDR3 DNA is TGTGCCAGCAGCGGCGGGGACAGCCTCTATGGCTACACCTTC. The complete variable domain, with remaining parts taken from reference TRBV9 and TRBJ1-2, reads DSGVTQTPKHLITATGQRVTLRCSPRSGDLSVYWYQQSLDQGLQFLIQYYNGEERAKGNILERFSAQQFPDLHSELNLSSLELGDSALYFCASSGGDSLYGYTFGSGTRLTVV.

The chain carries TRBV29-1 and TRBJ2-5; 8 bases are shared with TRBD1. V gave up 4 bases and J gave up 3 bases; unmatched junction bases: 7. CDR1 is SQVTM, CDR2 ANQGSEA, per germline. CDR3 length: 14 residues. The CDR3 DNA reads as TGCAGCGTTGCCGGACAGGGTTGGAAAGAGACCCAGTACTTC. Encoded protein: CSVAGQGWKETQYF.

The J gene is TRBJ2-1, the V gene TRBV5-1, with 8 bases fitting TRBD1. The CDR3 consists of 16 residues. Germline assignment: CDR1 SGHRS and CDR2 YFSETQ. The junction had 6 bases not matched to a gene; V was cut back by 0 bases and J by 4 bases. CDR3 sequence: CASSLAAGGLYNEQFF. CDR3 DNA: TGCGCCAGCAGCTTGGCGGCAGGGGGCCTATACAATGAGCAGTTCTTC.